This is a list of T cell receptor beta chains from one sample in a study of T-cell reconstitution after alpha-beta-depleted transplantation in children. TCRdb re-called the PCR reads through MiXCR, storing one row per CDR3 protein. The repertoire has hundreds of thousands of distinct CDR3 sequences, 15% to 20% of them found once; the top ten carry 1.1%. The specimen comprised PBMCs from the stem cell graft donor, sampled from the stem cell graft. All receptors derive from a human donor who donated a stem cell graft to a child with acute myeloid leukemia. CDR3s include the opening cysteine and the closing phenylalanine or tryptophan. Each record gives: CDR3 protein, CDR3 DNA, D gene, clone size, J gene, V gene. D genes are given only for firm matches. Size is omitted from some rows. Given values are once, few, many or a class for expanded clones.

CDR3 protein: CSAKEPANTIYF
CDR3 DNA: TGCAGTGCTAAGGAACCTGCGAACACCATATATTTT
D gene: .
clone size: many
J gene: TRBJ1-3
V gene: TRBV20-1

CDR3 protein: CASSSSSEQYF
CDR3 DNA: TGTGCCAGCAGCTCTAGCAGCGAGCAGTACTTC
D gene: .
clone size: many
J gene: TRBJ2-7
V gene: TRBV9

CDR3 protein: CSARDPTAGGYNEQFF
CDR3 DNA: TGCAGTGCTAGAGATCCCACTGCCGGGGGATACAATGAGCAGTTCTTC
D gene: .
clone size: many
J gene: TRBJ2-1
V gene: TRBV20-1

CDR3 protein: CAISDQGYEQYF
CDR3 DNA: TGTGCCATCAGTGACCAAGGCTACGAGCAGTACTTC
D gene: .
clone size: many
J gene: TRBJ2-7
V gene: TRBV10-3

CDR3 protein: CSVKQGETQYF
CDR3 DNA: TGCAGCGTCAAGCAAGGGGAGACCCAGTACTTC
D gene: .
clone size: many
J gene: TRBJ2-5
V gene: TRBV29-1

CDR3 protein: CASSRDSYEQYF
CDR3 DNA: TGTGCCAGCAGCCGGGACAGCTACGAGCAGTACTTC
D gene: TRBD1
clone size: many
J gene: TRBJ2-7
V gene: TRBV12-3/TRBV12-4

CDR3 protein: CASMKGLAGLDEQFF
CDR3 DNA: TGTGCCAGCATGAAGGGACTAGCGGGTTTGGATGAGCAGTTCTTC
D gene: TRBD2
clone size: .
J gene: TRBJ2-1
V gene: TRBV6-1

CDR3 protein: CSARSGTYGGELFF
CDR3 DNA: TGCAGTGCTAGGTCGGGGACCTACGGCGGGGAGCTGTTTTTT
D gene: .
clone size: many
J gene: TRBJ2-2
V gene: TRBV20-1

CDR3 protein: CASSPPLLTDSNQPQHF
CDR3 DNA: TGTGCCAGCAGTCCCCCCCTACTGACAGATAGCAATCAGCCCCAGCATTTT
D gene: .
clone size: .
J gene: TRBJ1-5
V gene: TRBV28

CDR3 protein: CASGDRSYGYTF
CDR3 DNA: TGTGCCAGCGGGGACAGGAGCTATGGCTACACCTTC
D gene: TRBD1
clone size: .
J gene: TRBJ1-2
V gene: TRBV7-2

CDR3 protein: CASTFTGQGYSPLHF
CDR3 DNA: TGTGCCAGCACCTTCACGGGACAGGGTTACTCACCCCTCCACTTT
D gene: TRBD1
clone size: few
J gene: TRBJ1-6
V gene: TRBV6-5

CDR3 protein: CASSRGLAGGVYQETQYF
CDR3 DNA: TGTGCCAGCAGCAGGGGACTAGCGGGGGGCGTGTACCAAGAGACCCAGTACTTC
D gene: TRBD2
clone size: many
J gene: TRBJ2-5
V gene: TRBV13

CDR3 protein: CASSLAARRNTEAFF
CDR3 DNA: TGTGCCAGCAGCTTAGCTGCCCGGCGGAACACTGAAGCTTTCTTT
D gene: .
clone size: .
J gene: TRBJ1-1
V gene: TRBV7-2

CDR3 protein: CSAREFGGNTGELFF
CDR3 DNA: TGCAGTGCTAGAGAATTTGGAGGGAACACCGGGGAGCTGTTTTTT
D gene: .
clone size: many
J gene: TRBJ2-2
V gene: TRBV20-1

CDR3 protein: CASSLRGWETQYF
CDR3 DNA: TGTGCCAGCAGCTTGAGAGGTTGGGAGACCCAGTACTTC
D gene: .
clone size: many
J gene: TRBJ2-5
V gene: TRBV5-5

CDR3 protein: CASSLREGFTDTQYF
CDR3 DNA: TGTGCCAGCAGCTTAAGGGAGGGATTCACAGATACGCAGTATTTT
D gene: TRBD2
clone size: few
J gene: TRBJ2-3
V gene: TRBV7-2

CDR3 protein: CASSYSGQGELFF
CDR3 DNA: TGTGCCAGCAGTTACTCCGGACAGGGGGAGCTGTTTTTT
D gene: .
clone size: .
J gene: TRBJ2-2
V gene: TRBV6-6

CDR3 protein: CASSLTRQAYEQYF
CDR3 DNA: TGTGCCAGCAGCTTAACCAGACAGGCCTACGAGCAGTACTTC
D gene: .
clone size: few
J gene: TRBJ2-7
V gene: TRBV7-9

CDR3 protein: CASSLTGGYVATNEKLFF
CDR3 DNA: TGCGCCAGCAGCTTGACAGGGGGCTATGTTGCAACTAATGAAAAACTGTTTTTT
D gene: TRBD1
clone size: .
J gene: TRBJ1-4
V gene: TRBV5-1

CDR3 protein: CASSLAEGSSYNSPLHF
CDR3 DNA: TGTGCCAGCAGCTTAGCTGAGGGGAGCTCCTATAATTCACCCCTCCACTTT
D gene: .
clone size: many
J gene: TRBJ1-6
V gene: TRBV7-6

CDR3 protein: CASSLANGGNTEAFF
CDR3 DNA: TGTGCCAGCAGCTTAGCGAACGGAGGGAACACTGAAGCTTTCTTT
D gene: .
clone size: many
J gene: TRBJ1-1
V gene: TRBV7-2

CDR3 protein: CASSPGGRGRQETQYF
CDR3 DNA: TGTGCCAGCAGTCCTGGTGGGCGGGGGCGGCAAGAGACCCAGTACTTC
D gene: .
clone size: few
J gene: TRBJ2-5
V gene: TRBV7-2

CDR3 protein: CSATTSGRSTDTQYF
CDR3 DNA: TGCAGTGCTACGACTAGCGGAAGGAGCACAGATACGCAGTATTTT
D gene: TRBD2
clone size: many
J gene: TRBJ2-3
V gene: TRBV20-1

CDR3 protein: CSASGFQETQYF
CDR3 DNA: TGCAGTGCTTCGGGATTCCAAGAGACCCAGTACTTC
D gene: .
clone size: many
J gene: TRBJ2-5
V gene: TRBV20-1

CDR3 protein: CASSTHYQETQYF
CDR3 DNA: TGTGCCAGCAGCACCCACTACCAAGAGACCCAGTACTTC
D gene: .
clone size: few
J gene: TRBJ2-5
V gene: TRBV7-9

CDR3 protein: CAISESMSRHNEQFF
CDR3 DNA: TGTGCCATCAGTGAGTCGATGAGTAGACACAATGAGCAGTTCTTC
D gene: .
clone size: few
J gene: TRBJ2-1
V gene: TRBV10-3

CDR3 protein: CASSLVVGGADTQYF
CDR3 DNA: TGTGCCAGCAGCTTAGTGGTTGGCGGGGCAGATACGCAGTATTTT
D gene: .
clone size: .
J gene: TRBJ2-3
V gene: TRBV7-2

CDR3 protein: CASSLEKGDYSNQPQHF
CDR3 DNA: TGTGCCAGCAGTTTGGAAAAGGGCGACTATAGCAATCAGCCCCAGCATTTT
D gene: .
clone size: .
J gene: TRBJ1-5
V gene: TRBV12-3/TRBV12-4

CDR3 protein: CSVERESGGQYF
CDR3 DNA: TGCAGCGTTGAGAGAGAGTCCGGCGGGCAGTACTTC
D gene: .
clone size: many
J gene: TRBJ2-7
V gene: TRBV29-1

CDR3 protein: CSAPTETSGYNEQFF
CDR3 DNA: TGCAGTGCTCCGACGGAGACTAGCGGATACAATGAGCAGTTCTTC
D gene: TRBD2
clone size: many
J gene: TRBJ2-1
V gene: TRBV20-1

CDR3 protein: CASSLNKETQYF
CDR3 DNA: TGTGCCAGCAGTCTTAACAAAGAGACCCAGTACTTC
D gene: .
clone size: few
J gene: TRBJ2-5
V gene: TRBV12-3/TRBV12-4

CDR3 protein: CASSTGPGRGTQYF
CDR3 DNA: TGTGCCAGCAGTACTGGACCAGGGCGGGGTACGCAGTATTTT
D gene: .
clone size: many
J gene: TRBJ2-3
V gene: TRBV6-5

CDR3 protein: CASRPSGAGNTIYF
CDR3 DNA: TGTGCCAGCAGACCCTCAGGGGCTGGAAACACCATATATTTT
D gene: .
clone size: .
J gene: TRBJ1-3
V gene: TRBV12-3/TRBV12-4

CDR3 protein: CAISDPTGGKDGYTF
CDR3 DNA: TGTGCCATCAGTGACCCGACAGGGGGCAAAGATGGCTACACCTTC
D gene: TRBD1
clone size: few
J gene: TRBJ1-2
V gene: TRBV10-3

CDR3 protein: CSAILGGGSYEQYF
CDR3 DNA: TGCAGTGCTATTTTAGGCGGGGGCTCCTACGAGCAGTACTTC
D gene: TRBD2
clone size: once
J gene: TRBJ2-7
V gene: TRBV20-1

CDR3 protein: CSARQVSYEQYF
CDR3 DNA: TGCAGTGCTAGACAGGTCTCCTACGAGCAGTACTTC
D gene: .
clone size: .
J gene: TRBJ2-7
V gene: TRBV20-1

CDR3 protein: CASPSKGRLHF
CDR3 DNA: TGTGCCAGCCCCAGCAAGGGGCGGCTCCACTTT
D gene: .
clone size: .
J gene: TRBJ1-6
V gene: TRBV7-7

CDR3 protein: CASRLGAVSTDTQYF
CDR3 DNA: TGTGCCAGCCGGCTAGGAGCGGTTAGCACAGATACGCAGTATTTT
D gene: .
clone size: .
J gene: TRBJ2-3
V gene: TRBV27

CDR3 protein: CAWSGGPNEQFF
CDR3 DNA: TGTGCCTGGAGTGGGGGACCTAATGAGCAGTTCTTC
D gene: .
clone size: few
J gene: TRBJ2-1
V gene: TRBV30

CDR3 protein: CASSLGNGVDAFF
CDR3 DNA: TGTGCCAGCAGCTTAGGTAACGGGGTTGACGCTTTCTTT
D gene: .
clone size: .
J gene: TRBJ1-1
V gene: TRBV7-2

CDR3 protein: CASSLGATGAAGYTF
CDR3 DNA: TGCGCCAGCAGCTTGGGGGCCACAGGGGCGGCTGGCTACACCTTC
D gene: TRBD1
clone size: few
J gene: TRBJ1-2
V gene: TRBV5-1

CDR3 protein: CASSPGLAIRWNEQFF
CDR3 DNA: TGTGCCAGCAGTCCGGGACTAGCCATTAGGTGGAATGAGCAGTTCTTC
D gene: TRBD2
clone size: many
J gene: TRBJ2-1
V gene: TRBV12-3/TRBV12-4

CDR3 protein: CASSLEVGSSYNEQFF
CDR3 DNA: TGTGCCAGCAGCTTAGAAGTGGGGAGCTCCTACAATGAGCAGTTCTTC
D gene: .
clone size: many
J gene: TRBJ2-1
V gene: TRBV11-2

CDR3 protein: CASSPYGLAASTDTQYF
CDR3 DNA: TGTGCCAGCAGTCCCTATGGGCTAGCGGCTAGCACAGATACGCAGTATTTT
D gene: TRBD2
clone size: many
J gene: TRBJ2-3
V gene: TRBV12-3/TRBV12-4

CDR3 protein: CSGQLTGGTYNEQFF
CDR3 DNA: TGCAGCGGACAGCTGACAGGGGGCACCTACAATGAGCAGTTCTTC
D gene: TRBD1
clone size: few
J gene: TRBJ2-1
V gene: TRBV29-1

CDR3 protein: CASSLEKAGANEQYF
CDR3 DNA: TGCGCCAGCAGCTTGGAGAAGGCAGGGGCCAACGAGCAGTACTTC
D gene: .
clone size: .
J gene: TRBJ2-7
V gene: TRBV5-1

CDR3 protein: CASRKDRAHMNTEAFF
CDR3 DNA: TGTGCCAGCAGAAAGGACCGCGCACACATGAACACTGAAGCTTTCTTT
D gene: .
clone size: few
J gene: TRBJ1-1
V gene: TRBV27

CDR3 protein: CATSDPGQRSYNEQFF
CDR3 DNA: TGTGCCACCAGTGACCCTGGACAGAGGTCCTACAATGAGCAGTTCTTC
D gene: .
clone size: many
J gene: TRBJ2-1
V gene: TRBV24-1